This TCR beta chain emerged from a study of T-cell reconstitution after alpha-beta-depleted transplantation in children (dated by TCRdb to the mid-2010s). In the study overall: Using TCR repertoire profiling, the study followed T-cell immune reconstitution in a quantitative way in children after TCRalphabeta/CD19-depleted allogeneic hematopoietic cell transplantation.

The library was built by means of PCR. Sequencing was carried out with an Illumina HiSeq 2500. Molecular barcoding was employed in the preparation of TCR libraries, with unique molecular identifiers being used to normalize TCRbeta repertoire quantification. Starting from the raw public reads, TCRdb applied fastp trimming at Q25, assembled clones with MiXCR and retained in-frame beta chains. Each record represents a unique CDR3 protein, reported with the most common genes and DNA among its rows. The sample records some 240,000 distinct CDR3 sequences, around 9.7% of which are singletons. The leading ten clones occupy around 5.1% of the sample. This clonotype has a count of ten or more. Which antigen it targets is not known. Per-base qualities were not stored, and no clone one base away is much larger. The CDR3 has 18 amino acids, counting the end cysteine and phenylalanine. Solely the CDR3 DNA is kept, with 54 bases framed from the first base. The germline V gene gives CDR1 as SGHAT and CDR2 as FQNNGV. Relative to germline, V is 0 bases shorter and J is 0 bases shorter, with 16 bases between their ends.

The chain links TRBV11-2 with TRBJ2-3; the D region possibly corresponds to TRBD2 (7 bases align). The sequence was collected from a human donor who donated a stem cell graft to a child with SCID. This material consisted of PBMCs from the stem cell graft donor, taken from the stem cell graft. The DNA sequence reads TGTGCCAGCAGCTTAGAGTTTAGGGGAGGGGGGAGCACAGATACGCAGTATTTT. This is translated as CASSLEFRGGGSTDTQYF.